This TCR beta chain was observed in a study of T cell responses to AZD1222 COVID-19 vaccine. A remark on this clone: What it binds is unknown.

Germline lookup yields CDR1 SNHLY and CDR2 FYNNEI. The CDR3 length is 14 residues. J lost 7 bases, V lost 6 bases, and 9 bases had no gene match. Study observations and caveats: Spike was spanned by vaccine-associated CD4 TCRs, which were dominant at 160-218 and 743-854.

Profiled with immunoSEQ multiplex PCR; TCRdb holds only in-frame clones, not every one. In the table there are 100,000 to 120,000 clones, about four fifths of which are singletons. V usage is TRBV2 and J usage is TRBJ2-4; 7 bases fit TRBD1. The TCR originated in an adult in good health. This specimen consisted of peripheral blood, obtained on day 0 of AZD1222 vaccination. The CDR3 sequence: CASSLMTGLNIQYF. The CDR3 DNA reads as TGTGCCAGCAGCCTAATGACAGGGTTGAACATTCAGTACTTC.